This T cell receptor (beta chain) was captured by sequencing in a study of OX40 agonist ivuxolimab in advanced cancers. Overall study results and limits: Expanded peripheral T cell antigen specificity was not determined. Both CD4+ and CD8+ T cell populations in blood had undergone clonal expansion by week 6 at 0.1 to 3.0 mg/kg.

Profiled with immunoSEQ multiplex PCR; TCRdb holds only in-frame clones, not every one. In the table there are 65,000 to 80,000 clones, over 80% of which are singletons. Trimming left V 10 bases short and J 5 bases short, with 18 bases between. The CDR3 extends over 14 amino acids. The germline gives CDR1 LNHDA, CDR2 SQIVND (reference sequence). In its sample, this clone was seen once. Its antigen is unidentified. Autoimmune disease history or systemic immunosuppression led to patient exclusion. This chain joins TRBV19 and TRBJ1-5; a possible D gene is TRBD1 (6 bases). The sample consisted of CD4+ or CD8+ T cells sorted from blood, taken in a trial of the OX40 agonist ivuxolimab. This TCR came from an adult with an advanced solid tumor such as melanoma, head and neck, liver or kidney cancer. The CDR3 nucleotides read TGTGCCACATTGAAACAGGGCAAGGATCAGCCCCAGCATTTT. It is translated as CATLKQGKDQPQHF.